Presented here are 27 T cell receptor beta chains from one specimen sequenced in a study of blood T cell repertoires in COVID-19. Some clones are missing from TCRdb's copy, which holds only in-frame ones; the method was immunoSEQ multiplex PCR. The table shows 200,000 to 250,000 clones, with more than 75% occurring only once. Material for sequencing was peripheral blood. These TCRs come from a man aged 55 to 70 with acute or convalescent COVID-19.

This chain joins TRBV6-6 and TRBJ1-2, with D unclear. Germline V gene sequence: CDR1 MNHNY, CDR2 SVGAGI (reference sequence). There are 12 residues in the CDR3. The germline V and J ends were trimmed by 8 bases and 4 bases, with 11 bases remaining between them. The CDR3 loop reads CASLDPSYGYTF. The CDR3 DNA sequence: TGTGCCAGCCTAGACCCATCCTATGGCTACACCTTC.

V and J are TRBV28 and TRBJ2-5; 9 nucleotides match TRBD1. This CDR3 is built from 15 residues. V lost 3 bases and J lost 5; bases outside the gene matches: 7. Germline CDR1 reads MDHEN; CDR2 reads SYDVKM. CDR3 coding DNA: TGTGCCAGCAGTTTCCGGGGACAGGGATCGGAGACCCAGTACTTC. Protein product: CASSFRGQGSETQYF.

This chain joins TRBV5-6 and TRBJ2-2; no definite D call. CDR1 is SGHDT and CDR2 is YYEEEE in the germline V gene. The CDR3 spans 12 residues. Trimming stripped 4 bases from V and 5 bases from J, with 6 bases between. CDR3 nucleotide sequence: TGTGCCAGCAGCCGGGTGACCGGGGAGCTGTTTTTT. It is translated as CASSRVTGELFF.

This clone was counted a single time. Other nucleotide sequences in the sample specify the same CDR3. V usage is TRBV5-1 and J usage is TRBJ1-5, with D tentatively TRBD1 (5 bases). The V end was cut by 0 bases, the J end by 7 bases, with 8 bases between. This CDR3 is built from 13 residues. Germline lookup yields CDR1 SGHRS and CDR2 YFSETQ. The CDR3 sequence: CASSLGGDQPQHF. The CDR3 nucleotides are TGCGCCAGCAGCTTGGGGGGGGACCAGCCCCAGCATTTT.

This clone was seen once. The chain links TRBV27 to TRBJ1-1, with TRBD1 matching 10 bases. V was pared by 3 bases and J by 1 base, with 5 bases of the junction left unmatched. This CDR3 is 16 amino acids long. Germline V gene sequence: CDR1 MNHEY, CDR2 SMNVEV (reference sequence). The CDR3 coding sequence is TGTGCCAGCAGTTTCAGGACAGGGGGAGCGAACACTGAAGCTTTCTTT. This encodes CASSFRTGGANTEAFF.

DNA of the CDR3: TGTGCCAGCTCACCCCTCCCGACTAGCGGAAGCACAGATACGCAGTATTTT. This sequence encodes CASSPLPTSGSTDTQYF. This chain connects TRBV18 to TRBJ2-3; 9 bases align to TRBD2. This CDR3 has 17 residues. The trim removed 3 bases at V and 0 bases at J, leaving 7 bases unmatched. From germline, CDR1 is KGHSH and CDR2 LQKENI.

V gene TRBV10-3 combines with J gene TRBJ1-3; weak D call: TRBD1 (6 bases). In germline, CDR1 is ENHRY, CDR2 SYGVKD. The CDR3 is 16 residues long. V lost 6 bases and J lost 2, with 17 bases in between. CDR3 residues: CAISLTGPGTGNTIYF. The CDR3 region has the DNA TGTGCCATCAGCCTCACAGGGCCCGGGACTGGAAACACCATATATTTT.

J is TRBJ2-1 and V is TRBV19, with 10 positions matching TRBD1. J was trimmed by 7 bases and V by 9 bases; bases with no gene match: 3. Per the germline V gene, CDR1 is LNHDA and CDR2 is SQIVND (reference sequence). CDR3 size: 12 residues. The CDR3 here is CARGQGVNEQFF. The CDR3 DNA is TGTGCCAGAGGACAGGGGGTGAATGAGCAGTTCTTC.

This clone was observed a handful of times. CDR3 DNA: TGTGCCAGCAGCTTAGCCTTGGCCCAGCCCCAGCATTTT. Its translation is CASSLALAQPQHF. This chain links TRBV7-2 with TRBJ1-5; D gene ambiguous. From germline, CDR1 is SGHTA and CDR2 FQGNSA. CDR3 length: 13 residues. The V end was cut by 0 bases, the J end by 7 bases, with 7 bases between.

This chain links TRBV7-9 with TRBJ2-7, with D perhaps matching TRBD2 (6 bases). Germline lookup yields CDR1 SEHNR and CDR2 FQNEAQ (reference sequence). The CDR3 consists of 14 residues. Trimming took 5 bases from V and 6 from J, leaving 17 bases between them. CDR3 nucleotides: TGTGCCAGCAGCCTGGGAGGTGTAGGGGCCGAGCAGTACTTC. Its protein is CASSLGGVGAEQYF.

The genes are TRBV11-3 and TRBJ2-1, with D maybe TRBD1 (6 bases). The germline V gene encodes CDR1 SGHNT and CDR2 YENEEA. The CDR3 spans 16 residues. The V end lost 5 bases, the J end lost 5 bases, and 19 bases lay between the germline ends. The CDR3 is CASSGPDRQGHNEQFF. As DNA, the CDR3 is TGTGCCAGCAGCGGACCGGACAGACAAGGGCACAATGAGCAGTTCTTC.

This rearrangement joins TRBV3-1 (or the pseudogene TRBV3-2) to TRBJ2-2; D gene unclear. V was cut by 4 bases and J by 2 bases, with 11 bases left in between. The CDR3 length is 15 residues. The germline V gene encodes CDR1 LGHDT and CDR2 YNNKEL (reference sequence). The CDR3 loop is CASSRSPDNTGELFF. The CDR3 region has the DNA TGTGCCAGCAGCCGAAGTCCAGATAACACCGGGGAGCTGTTTTTT.

The chain joins TRBV7-2 to TRBJ2-7; D may be TRBD1 (6 bases). The V gene's germline CDR1 is SGHTA and CDR2 FQGNSA. This CDR3 has 15 residues. V lost 5 bases to trimming and J lost 3 bases, with 17 bases between them. The CDR3 loop reads CASSLSTGANYEQYF. CDR3 nucleotide sequence: TGTGCCAGCAGCCTATCGACAGGAGCCAACTACGAGCAGTACTTC. Complete variable domain (other parts from reference TRBV7-2 and TRBJ2-7): GAGVSQSPSNKVTEKGKDVELRCDPISGHTALYWYRQSLGQGLEFLIYFQGNSAPDKSGLPSDRFSAERTGGSVSTLTIQRTQQEDSAVYLCASSLSTGANYEQYFGPGTRLTVT.

The rearrangement uses TRBV28 and TRBJ1-5; a weak D match, TRBD1 (6 bases). CDR1 and CDR2 from the germline V gene are MDHEN and SYDVKM. The length of the CDR3 is 18 residues. V was trimmed by 1 base and J by 6 bases, leaving 22 bases between them. The CDR3 coding sequence is TGTGCCAGCAGTTTATACAATACCGGGCGGGGGCCGGGTCAGCCCCAGCATTTT. The encoded protein is CASSLYNTGRGPGQPQHF.

V is TRBV19 and J is TRBJ2-1; 11 bases line up with TRBD2. With 2 bases clipped from V and 7 bases from J, the junction kept 7 bases outside the gene matches. The CDR3 loop spans 16 amino acids. Germline CDR1 is LNHDA and CDR2 is SQIVND (reference sequence). Here the CDR3 reads CASSITSGGAGNEQFF. The CDR3 nucleotides are TGTGCCAGTAGTATAACTAGCGGGGGCGCCGGGAATGAGCAGTTCTTC.

The genes are TRBV5-1 and TRBJ2-1, with TRBD2 identical over 10 bases. J was trimmed by 6 bases and V by 4 bases; bases with no gene match: 4. This CDR3 spans 14 amino acids. The germline CDR1 and CDR2 sequences are SGHRS and YFSETQ. The CDR3 DNA follows: TGCGCCAGCAGCCCGCAGCGGGGGGGCAATGAGCAGTTCTTC. Translated: CASSPQRGGNEQFF. Combining the CDR3 with reference TRBV5-1 and TRBJ2-1 gives the whole variable domain KAGVTQTPRYLIKTRGQQVTLSCSPISGHRSVSWYQQTPGQGLQFLFEYFSETQRNKGNFPGRFSGRQFSNSRSEMNVSTLELGDSALYLCASSPQRGGNEQFFGPGTRLTVL.

This clone was detected only once. The chain carries TRBV7-9 and TRBJ2-1, with D maybe TRBD2 (5 bases). Trimming cost V 3 bases and J 6 bases, with 12 bases left between them. Germline V CDR1 and CDR2: SEHNR, FQNEAQ (reference sequence). The CDR3 runs 14 residues. The CDR3, as DNA: TGTGCCAGCAGCTTGAGGGTCGTCACCAATGAGCAGTTCTTC. Protein: CASSLRVVTNEQFF.

The chain uses TRBV19 and TRBJ2-2; the match to TRBD1 covers 8 bases. This CDR3 spans 16 amino acids. The germline V gene has CDR1 LNHDA and CDR2 SQIVND (reference sequence). The V and J ends lost 5 bases and 4 bases, in that order; junction bases with no gene match: 9. This CDR3 is CASSDSRGRGTGELFF. As DNA, the CDR3 is TGTGCCAGTAGTGATTCCAGGGGGCGCGGCACCGGGGAGCTGTTTTTT. Filled out from reference TRBV19 and TRBJ2-2, the complete variable domain reads DGGITQSPKYLFRKEGQNVTLSCEQNLNHDAMYWYRQDPGQGLRLIYYSQIVNDFQKGDIAEGYSVSREKKESFPLTVTSAQKNPTAFYLCASSDSRGRGTGELFFGEGSRLTVL.

The chain is built from TRBV18 and TRBJ2-5, with a tentative D call TRBD1 (5 bases). The CDR3 runs to 13 residues. V lost 4 bases to trimming and J lost 2 bases, with 8 bases between them. CDR1 is KGHSH and CDR2 is LQKENI in the germline V gene. The CDR3 is CASSLREQETQYF. CDR3 DNA: TGTGCCAGCTCACTCAGGGAACAAGAGACCCAGTACTTC. Combining the CDR3 with reference TRBV18 and TRBJ2-5 gives the whole variable domain NAGVMQNPRHLVRRRGQEARLRCSPMKGHSHVYWYRQLPEEGLKFMVYLQKENIIDESGMPKERFSAEFPKEGPSILRIQQVVRGDSAAYFCASSLREQETQYFGPGTRLLVL.

The chain employs TRBV29-1 and TRBJ2-1, with D perhaps matching TRBD2 (6 bases). The CDR3 loop spans 14 amino acids. Trimming cost V 7 bases and J 2 bases, with 15 bases left between them. Per germline, CDR1 SQVTM and CDR2 ANQGSEA. The CDR3 DNA is TGCAGCGGGGGAGGCGGATCCACCTACAATGAGCAGTTCTTC. Translating it yields CSGGGGSTYNEQFF.

This clone was recorded only once. The V call is TRBV5-1, the J call TRBJ1-2; D ambiguous. V was shortened by 0 bases and J by 8 bases, with 17 bases between the two germline ends. This CDR3 comprises 15 residues. Germline loops: CDR1 SGHRS, CDR2 YFSETQ. CDR3 amino acids: CASSLDGVEAWGYTF. In nucleotides, the CDR3 is TGCGCCAGCAGCTTGGACGGGGTTGAAGCTTGGGGCTACACCTTC. Drawing the rest from reference TRBV5-1 and TRBJ1-2, the complete variable domain is KAGVTQTPRYLIKTRGQQVTLSCSPISGHRSVSWYQQTPGQGLQFLFEYFSETQRNKGNFPGRFSGRQFSNSRSEMNVSTLELGDSALYLCASSLDGVEAWGYTFGSGTRLTVV.

For the CDR3, the DNA is TGTGCCATCAGTGGGGGACAGGGGGCGCCCAACACCGGGGAGCTGTTTTTT. Its protein is CAISGGQGAPNTGELFF. V and J are TRBV10-3 and TRBJ2-2, with 12 bases aligning to TRBD1. The length of the CDR3 is 17 residues. CDR1 and CDR2 from the germline V gene are ENHRY and SYGVKD. With 4 bases clipped from V and 2 bases from J, the junction kept 5 bases outside the gene matches.

This chain uses TRBV28 with TRBJ2-2, with a weak D call TRBD1 (5 bases). The CDR3 consists of 13 residues. Germline loops: CDR1 MDHEN, CDR2 SYDVKM. The V end lost 2 bases, the J end lost 6 bases, and 7 bases lay between the germline ends. The CDR3 sequence: CASSLRGPGELFF. The CDR3, as DNA: TGTGCCAGCAGTTTAAGGGGCCCCGGGGAGCTGTTTTTT.

This clone has just a few counts. This rearrangement joins TRBV5-1 to TRBJ2-7; the match to TRBD1 covers 9 bases. Germline trimming cut 4 bases from V and 2 bases from J; bases unmatched to any gene: 4. Germline values: CDR1 SGHRS, CDR2 YFSETQ. The CDR3 is 14 residues long. Written as DNA, the CDR3 is TGCGCCAGCAGCGGGGACAGGGAACCCTACGAGCAGTACTTC. Translated, it gives CASSGDREPYEQYF.

The rearrangement links TRBV11-1 to TRBJ2-7, with 10 bases that match TRBD2. V gave up 5 bases and J gave up 4 bases; unmatched junction bases: 11. The CDR3 contains 16 residues. In germline, CDR1 is SGHAT, CDR2 FQDESV (reference sequence). Here the CDR3 reads CASSPRLRSGGYEQYF. The CDR3 nucleotides read TGTGCCAGCAGCCCCCGGCTGCGTAGCGGGGGGTACGAGCAGTACTTC.

In the case of this clone: One end of the junction varies from germline; a read error may be responsible. This chain connects TRBV29-1 to TRBJ2-2; perhaps TRBD2 as D (6 bases). Per germline, CDR1 SQVTM and CDR2 ANQGSEA. The CDR3 contains 15 residues. CDR3 protein: CSVEDRDSKTGELFF. CDR3 bases: TGCAGCGTTGAAGATAGGGACTCGAAGACCGGGGAGCTGTTTTTT.

V and J are TRBV18 and TRBJ2-6; a possible D gene is TRBD1 (6 bases). There are 18 residues in the CDR3. Germline V gene data show CDR1 as KGHSH and CDR2 as LQKENI. With 5 bases removed from V and 0 bases from J, the gap between germline ends came to 17 bases. The CDR3 spells CASSTRTGPSSGANVLTF. For the CDR3, the DNA is TGTGCCAGCTCAACGCGAACAGGGCCTAGCTCTGGGGCCAACGTCCTGACTTTC.